This T cell receptor (beta chain) was documented in a study of CD8 T cells in Susac syndrome. Study summary: Among the Susac syndrome patients who underwent sequencing, more than 5 had clinically active disease, while roughly 8 of them were in remission.

This clonotype was observed once. As yet, its antigen is unknown. cDNA came from about 0.5 to 1 ug RNA primed by random hexamers. TCRdb fed the immunoSEQ multiplex PCR reads into MiXCR, producing one record per CDR3 protein. The top ten clones hold roughly 0.12% of a sample with under 200,000 distinct CDR3 sequences, roughly 94% of them seen once. There are 15 residues in the CDR3. Germline assignment: CDR1 DFQATT and CDR2 SNEGSKA (reference sequence). V shed 6 bases, J shed 7 bases, and the junction held 13 bases outside the gene matches. TEMRA cells were FACS-enriched, and CD8+ and CD4+ T cells were isolated negatively. Findings and caveats of the study: In Susac patients, clonal expansion was not detected in CD4+ cells.

The TCR sequence derives from a human donor with Susac syndrome. The genes are TRBV20-1 and TRBJ2-7, with 12 bases identical to TRBD1. What was sequenced was CD4+ T cells from PBMCs. This CDR3 is CSAPMGGQGAHEQYF. Written as DNA, the CDR3 is TGCAGTGCCCCGATGGGGGGACAGGGGGCGCATGAGCAGTACTTC.